The 31 T cell receptor beta chains in this list originate from one sample, sequenced in a study of T-cell memory formation after mild COVID-19. One entry per CDR3 protein results from TCRdb running MiXCR on the 5' RACE reads. In the table there are 200,000 to 300,000 distinct CDR3 sequences, approximately 15% of which are singletons. Sequenced sample: PBMCs or a T cell subset sorted from them (not recorded which). The receptors were sampled from an adult woman who had mild COVID-19 (a few samples of this study predate the infection). Cell type and time point are not known.

This clonotype has more than one count but fewer than ten. The genes are TRBV5-1 and TRBJ1-1; the match to TRBD1 covers 7 bases. V shed 0 bases, J shed 4 bases, and the junction held 3 bases outside the gene matches. Germline V lookup: CDR1 SGHRS, CDR2 YFSETQ. This CDR3 contains 14 residues. The CDR3 loop reads CASSLVQGTTEAFF. CDR3 sequence (DNA): TGCGCCAGCAGCTTGGTACAGGGGACCACTGAAGCTTTCTTT.

The CDR3 here is CASSQVGQGVGELFF. CDR3 DNA: TGTGCCAGCAGCCAAGTTGGGCAGGGAGTCGGGGAGCTGTTTTTT. This chain links TRBV4-2 with TRBJ2-2; D is possibly TRBD1 or TRBD2 (5 bases each). The V gene's germline CDR1 is LGHNA and CDR2 YNFKEQ. This CDR3 is 15 amino acids long. The germline V and J ends were trimmed by 1 base and 7 bases, with 13 bases remaining between them.

This clonotype appeared a few times. V gene TRBV7-2 combines with J gene TRBJ2-1, with TRBD2 matching over 8 bases. The CDR3 consists of 13 residues. Germline V gene sequence: CDR1 SGHTA, CDR2 FQGNSA. The V gene end was trimmed by 3 bases and the J gene end by 13 bases; junction bases not matched to a gene: 8. CDR3 sequence reads: CASSLGPSGLQFF. The CDR3 DNA sequence: TGTGCCAGCAGCTTGGGGCCTAGCGGGCTACAGTTCTTC.

This rearrangement joins TRBV5-1 to TRBJ1-1; D remains ambiguous. V lost 4 bases and J lost 5, with 15 bases in between. Per the germline V gene, CDR1 is SGHRS and CDR2 is YFSETQ. This CDR3 has 14 residues. For the CDR3, the DNA is TGCGCCAGCAGCGAAACTCGAGGGAGGACTGAAGCTTTCTTT. This sequence encodes CASSETRGRTEAFF.

This clonotype was found many times. The J gene is TRBJ2-3, the V gene TRBV5-6; D may correspond to TRBD1 or TRBD2 (5 bases each). Germline assignment: CDR1 SGHDT and CDR2 YYEEEE. Between the trimmed V and J ends, which lost 4 bases and 6 bases, there was a span of 12 bases. The CDR3 loop spans 13 amino acids. The chain's CDR3 is CASSRRGTDTQYF. CDR3 DNA sequence: TGTGCCAGCAGCCGAAGAGGGACGGATACGCAGTATTTT.

V usage is TRBV3-1 and J usage is TRBJ2-7, with 7 bases fitting TRBD1. There are 16 residues in the CDR3. The germline gives CDR1 LGHDT, CDR2 YNNKEL (reference sequence). The trim removed 4 bases at V and 0 bases at J, leaving 9 bases unmatched. CDR3 in amino acids: CASSRQQGWSSYEQYF. The DNA for the CDR3 is TGTGCCAGCAGCCGTCAACAGGGGTGGAGCTCCTACGAGCAGTACTTC.

CDR3 DNA sequence: TGTGCCACCAAAAGGGAGAACACCGGGGAGCTGTTTTTT. Translating gives CATKRENTGELFF. The V and J genes are TRBV24-1 and TRBJ2-2, with no clear D. V gave up 8 bases and J gave up 1 base, with 7 bases separating them. The germline CDR1 and CDR2 sequences are KGHDR and SFDVKD. This CDR3 is 13 amino acids long.

The V and J genes are TRBV6-2 or TRBV6-3 and TRBJ2-2; D is unresolved. Germline V gene data show CDR1 as MNHEY and CDR2 as SVGEGT. Trimming removed 7 bases from V and 5 bases from J, with 11 bases in between. The CDR3 covers 13 residues. The chain's CDR3 is CASIRALTGELFF. The CDR3 DNA is TGTGCCAGCATTCGGGCTTTAACCGGGGAGCTGTTTTTT.

The chain recombines TRBV12-3 or TRBV12-4 with TRBJ1-1; D might be TRBD1 (5 bases). Trimming took 5 bases from V and 6 from J, leaving 16 bases between them. The length of the CDR3 is 14 residues. This chain's CDR3 is CASSRSGGGPEAFF. The CDR3 coding sequence is TGTGCCAGCAGTAGAAGCGGGGGAGGCCCTGAAGCTTTCTTT.

The chain combines TRBV9 with TRBJ2-1, with D unclear. The CDR3 totals 15 residues. The V and J ends lost 0 bases and 2 bases respectively, with 9 bases between them. The germline V gene has CDR1 SGDLS and CDR2 YYNGEE. CDR3 sequence (DNA): TGTGCCAGCAGCGTAGGAACACTTCCCTACAATGAGCAGTTCTTC. Translating gives CASSVGTLPYNEQFF.

In this sample, this clonotype turned up a few times. The CDR3 loop reads CASSPGLAGGPTDTQYF. The CDR3 DNA is TGTGCCAGCAGCCCCGGACTAGCGGGAGGGCCCACAGATACGCAGTATTTT. The chain carries TRBV11-3 and TRBJ2-3; 15 bases are shared with TRBD2. Looked up from germline, CDR1 is SGHNT and CDR2 is YENEEA. V lost 5 bases and J lost 2; bases outside the gene matches: 5. The CDR3 has 17 amino acids.

A remark on this clonotype: At one end the junction does not follow the germline gene, possibly because of a read error. V is TRBV7-7 and J is TRBJ2-5; 7 nucleotides line up with TRBD2. CDR1 and CDR2 (germline): SSHAT, FNYEAQ (reference sequence). The CDR3 has 16 residues. The CDR3: CASSRGGGPSGETQYF. The DNA of the CDR3 is TGTGCTAGCAGCCGCGGGGGAGGGCCCTCGGGGGAGACCCAGTACTTC.

The rearrangement uses TRBV15 and TRBJ2-7, with D perhaps given as TRBD1 or TRBD2 (5 bases each). Germline CDR1 LNHNV, CDR2 YYDKDF (reference sequence). The CDR3 extends over 15 amino acids. V was cut by 0 bases and J by 0 bases, with 9 bases left in between. As DNA, the CDR3 is TGTGCCACCAGCAGAGATCCCGGGGCCTCCTACGAGCAGTACTTC. This codes for CATSRDPGASYEQYF.

CDR3 protein: CASSRQYAGTSSYNEQFF. For the CDR3, the DNA is TGTGCCAGCAGCCGCCAATACGCCGGGACTAGCTCCTACAATGAGCAGTTCTTC. J is TRBJ2-1 and V is TRBV7-2; TRBD2 agrees at 8 bases. Per the germline V gene, CDR1 is SGHTA and CDR2 is FQGNSA. V was pared by 5 bases and J by 0 bases, with 12 bases of the junction left unmatched. The CDR3 runs to 18 residues.

This clonotype came up many times. The CDR3 sequence: CASSSPTGMNTEAFF. CDR3 nucleotide sequence: TGTGCCAGCAGCTCCCCGACAGGGATGAACACTGAAGCTTTCTTT. The chain links TRBV7-3 to TRBJ1-1; TRBD1 matches at 7 bases. Per germline, CDR1 SGHTA and CDR2 FQGTGA. The CDR3 is 15 residues long. Trimming cost V 4 bases and J 0 bases; bases outside gene matches: 5.

This clonotype was detected a few times. The rearrangement links TRBV20-1 to TRBJ2-1, with D possibly being TRBD1 (6 bases). Germline-derived CDR1 and CDR2 are DFQATT and SNEGSKA (reference sequence). Trimming shortened V by 1 base and J by 10 bases, and 20 bases separated the two germline ends. The CDR3 is 15 amino acids. Here the CDR3 DNA reads TGCAGTGCTAGAGCTCCGCGACAGGCCGTACCGGAGCAGTTCTTC. Its protein product is CSARAPRQAVPEQFF.

The chain uses TRBV29-1 and TRBJ1-2; 9 bases are shared with TRBD1. The germline V gene has CDR1 SQVTM and CDR2 ANQGSEA. This CDR3 is built from 14 residues. V dropped 7 bases and J dropped 2; count of bases not matched to a gene: 8. CDR3 loop: CSAGRDRDNYGYTF. As DNA, the CDR3 is TGCAGCGCCGGCCGGGACAGGGACAACTATGGCTACACCTTC.

This clonotype was detected only a few times. The chain carries TRBV6-5 and TRBJ2-3; D is ambiguous. The CDR3 extends over 13 amino acids. The germline gives CDR1 MNHEY, CDR2 SVGAGI. V lost 5 bases, J lost 3 bases, and 9 bases lay in between. CDR3 region: CASSPPRTDTQYF. The CDR3 DNA reads TGTGCCAGCAGTCCCCCTCGTACAGATACGCAGTATTTT.

This clonotype was detected a few times. The chain joins TRBV7-2 to TRBJ2-5; a weak D match, TRBD1 (7 bases). The CDR3 is 16 residues long. V was clipped by 4 bases and J by 2 bases, with 17 bases between them. CDR1 is SGHTA, CDR2 FQGNSA, per germline. The CDR3 protein is CASSYRQGGVQETQYF. The CDR3 DNA follows: TGTGCCAGCAGCTATAGACAGGGAGGAGTACAAGAGACCCAGTACTTC.

The chain uses TRBV11-3 and TRBJ2-2, with TRBD2 matching over 7 bases. The CDR3 contains 15 residues. The germline V gene encodes CDR1 SGHNT and CDR2 YENEEA. The J segment lost 10 bases and the V segment lost 3 bases, leaving 11 bases of the junction unmatched. The CDR3: CASSLNIWEGVELFF. CDR3 coding DNA: TGTGCCAGCAGCTTGAATATCTGGGAGGGCGTGGAGCTGTTTTTT.

V is TRBV24-1 and J is TRBJ1-4, with D possibly TRBD1 on 5 matching bases. CDR3 length: 15 residues. V lost 4 bases to trimming and J lost 10 bases, with 18 bases between them. Germline CDR1 and CDR2: KGHDR and SFDVKD. CDR3 DNA sequence: TGTGCCACCAGTGACGGGGACCCGCCGAGTGGAAAACTGTTTTTT. Amino acid sequence: CATSDGDPPSGKLFF.

There are a few counts of this clonotype. The V gene is TRBV9, the J gene TRBJ2-1, with TRBD2 matching 8 bases. The CDR3 runs 15 residues. Trimming took 0 bases from V and 2 from J; bases not matched to a gene: 1. Germline values: CDR1 SGDLS, CDR2 YYNGEE. The DNA of the CDR3 is TGTGCCAGCAGCGTAGCTAGCGGGCCCTACAATGAGCAGTTCTTC. It yields the protein CASSVASGPYNEQFF.

This clonotype was observed a handful of times. The J gene is TRBJ2-1, the V gene TRBV27, with 14 nucleotides matching TRBD2. CDR1 is MNHEY and CDR2 is SMNVEV in the germline V gene (reference sequence). V was clipped by 3 bases and J by 1 base; unmatched bases: 5. The CDR3 contains 18 residues. The CDR3 loop reads CASSFLTSGGGSYNEQFF. In DNA form, the CDR3 reads TGTGCCAGCAGTTTCCTGACTAGCGGGGGGGGATCCTACAATGAGCAGTTCTTC.

CDR3 amino acids: CASSQDSSRSVVAFF. The CDR3 DNA sequence: TGTGCCAGCAGCCAAGATTCCAGTCGAAGCGTCGTAGCTTTCTTT. The chain is built from TRBV4-2 and TRBJ1-1; no clear D. The V gene lost 0 bases and the J gene lost 10 bases, with 18 bases spanning the gap. The V gene's germline CDR1 is LGHNA and CDR2 YNFKEQ. The CDR3 length is 15 residues.

This clonotype has a handful of counts. This sequence joins TRBV5-6 and TRBJ1-1; 7 nucleotides agree with TRBD1. After removal of 4 bases from V and 4 bases from J, the junction contained 7 bases not matched to a gene. The CDR3 runs to 14 residues. Germline loops: CDR1 SGHDT, CDR2 YYEEEE. The CDR3 DNA follows: TGTGCCAGCAGCCATCAGGGGGTTGGCACTGAAGCTTTCTTT. Its translation is CASSHQGVGTEAFF.

This clonotype turned up a few times. The chain is built from TRBV24-1 and TRBJ1-2, with TRBD1 as a possible D gene (5 bases). Germline CDR1 reads KGHDR; CDR2 reads SFDVKD. The CDR3 is 14 amino acids. Trimming stripped 4 bases from V and 4 bases from J, with 12 bases between. For the CDR3, the DNA is TGTGCCACCAGTGACCAAGACAGTCCCTATGGCTACACCTTC. It yields the protein CATSDQDSPYGYTF.

This clonotype was detected ten times or more. This chain joins TRBV29-1 and TRBJ2-3; no clear D. Per germline, CDR1 SQVTM and CDR2 ANQGSEA. CDR3 length: 12 residues. V was cut by 7 bases and J by 5 bases, with 13 bases left in between. The CDR3 sequence is CSAPTTGDTQYF. Written as DNA, the CDR3 is TGCAGCGCTCCAACGACGGGAGATACGCAGTATTTT.

In its sample, this clonotype was seen a few times. The chain combines TRBV7-2 with TRBJ2-1; a possible D gene is TRBD2 (5 bases). The ends were cut back, 0 bases at V and 6 bases at J, with 6 bases in the middle. In germline, CDR1 is SGHTA, CDR2 FQGNSA. This CDR3 has 13 residues. CDR3 sequence reads: CASSLARVNEQFF. As DNA, the CDR3 is TGTGCCAGCAGCTTAGCGAGGGTCAATGAGCAGTTCTTC.

V and J are TRBV7-9 and TRBJ2-1; 12 bases agree with TRBD2. Trimming took 4 bases from V and 0 from J; bases not matched to a gene: 7. The CDR3 covers 18 residues. Germline lookup yields CDR1 SEHNR and CDR2 FQNEAQ (reference sequence). The CDR3 is CASSSTSGGTSSYNEQFF. Written as DNA, the CDR3 is TGTGCCAGCAGCTCGACTAGCGGGGGAACTAGCTCCTACAATGAGCAGTTCTTC.

This chain links TRBV12-3 or TRBV12-4 with TRBJ2-6; D perhaps matches TRBD2 (7 bases). The CDR3 is made up of 19 amino acids. The V end lost 6 bases, the J end lost 1 base, and 22 bases lay between the germline ends. This chain's CDR3 is CASRNSGGSVESGANVLTF. CDR3 bases: TGTGCCAGCAGAAATTCGGGGGGCTCTGTCGAATCTGGGGCCAACGTCCTGACTTTC.

This rearrangement joins TRBV19 to TRBJ1-5; 7 bases fit TRBD1. V lost 3 bases, J lost 6 bases, and 2 bases stayed unmatched. Per the germline V gene, CDR1 is LNHDA and CDR2 is SQIVND (reference sequence). CDR3 length: 13 residues. The CDR3 is CASSMTGFQPQHF. CDR3 DNA sequence: TGTGCCAGTAGTATGACAGGGTTTCAGCCCCAGCATTTT.